Listed here are 11 T cell receptor beta chains from one sample, sequenced in a study of blood T cell repertoires in COVID-19. TCRdb keeps only in-frame clones here, not all; method: immunoSEQ multiplex PCR. The data show under 150,000 clones, approximately 80% seen once. The source material was PBMCs or T cells enriched from blood (not recorded which). These receptors were obtained from a woman between 35 and 50 years old who had recovered from COVID-19.

This chain joins TRBV11-2 and TRBJ1-1; TRBD1 is a possible D gene (5 bases). Deletions cut 2 bases from V and 2 bases from J, with 12 bases between. The germline V gene has CDR1 SGHAT and CDR2 FQNNGV. CDR3 length: 15 residues. For the CDR3, the DNA is TGTGCCAGCAGCTTAAGCCTGGGGCTAAACACTGAAGCTTTCTTT. This encodes CASSLSLGLNTEAFF.

The rearrangement links TRBV2 to TRBJ1-1, with 7 bases matching TRBD1. Germline CDR1 reads SNHLY; CDR2 reads FYNNEI. J gave up 4 bases and V 6 bases, and 5 bases lay outside the gene matches. This CDR3 has 13 residues. CDR3 amino acids: CASSPRGLTEAFF. As DNA, the CDR3 is TGTGCCAGCAGCCCGAGGGGGCTCACTGAAGCTTTCTTT. The full variable domain, rest sourced from reference TRBV2 and TRBJ1-1, is EPEVTQTPSHQVTQMGQEVILRCVPISNHLYFYWYRQILGQKVEFLVSFYNNEISEKSEIFDDQFSVERPDGSNFTLKIRSTKLEDSAMYFCASSPRGLTEAFFGQGTRLTVV.

This chain uses TRBV3-1 (or the pseudogene TRBV3-2) with TRBJ2-3, with D unclear. The germline V gene has CDR1 LGHDT and CDR2 YNNKEL (reference sequence). The CDR3 loop spans 13 amino acids. The V and J ends lost 7 bases and 2 bases respectively, with 10 bases between them. CDR3 nucleotides: TGTGCCAGCAACAATTTCGCCACAGATACGCAGTATTTT. This translates into CASNNFATDTQYF.

V gene TRBV9 combines with J gene TRBJ1-2, with D uncertain. V gave up 3 bases and J gave up 5 bases, with 8 bases separating them. Per the germline V gene, CDR1 is SGDLS and CDR2 is YYNGEE. The CDR3 has 12 amino acids. This chain's CDR3 is CASSGTSYGYTF. The CDR3 DNA reads as TGTGCCAGCAGCGGGACTTCTTATGGCTACACCTTC.

The rearrangement uses TRBV6-5 and TRBJ2-1, with TRBD1 matching over 10 bases. Germline assignment: CDR1 MNHEY and CDR2 SVGAGI. Trimming took 5 bases from V and 5 from J; bases not matched to a gene: 3. This CDR3 has 14 amino acids. CDR3 sequence reads: CASSRQGANNEQFF. CDR3 DNA sequence: TGTGCCAGCAGTCGACAGGGGGCGAACAATGAGCAGTTCTTC.

The V and J genes are TRBV30 and TRBJ1-1, with 12 bases fitting TRBD1. The CDR3 length is 16 residues. The V segment lost 3 bases and the J segment 4 bases; nucleotides outside the gene matches: 9. Germline CDR1 reads GTSNPN; CDR2 reads SVGIG (reference sequence). The DNA for the CDR3 is TGTGCCTGGAGAAGTTGGGGACAGGGGGCGACCACTGAAGCTTTCTTT. It codes for CAWRSWGQGATTEAFF.

The V and J genes are TRBV27 and TRBJ1-2; 7 bases match TRBD1. The CDR3 covers 14 residues. Per the germline V gene, CDR1 is MNHEY and CDR2 is SMNVEV (reference sequence). With 2 bases clipped from V and 8 bases from J, the junction kept 8 bases outside the gene matches. The CDR3 bases are TGTGCCAGCAGTTTAGCTCGACAGGGTTCAGGCTACACCTTC. It encodes CASSLARQGSGYTF.

The J gene is TRBJ1-1, the V gene TRBV9; 8 positions match TRBD1. Trimming removed 4 bases from V and 7 bases from J; junction bases left unmatched: 6. Germline CDR1 reads SGDLS; CDR2 reads YYNGEE. CDR3 size: 13 residues. Written as DNA, the CDR3 is TGTGCCAGCAGCCCCGGACAGGGCGGTGAAGCTTTCTTT. It is translated as CASSPGQGGEAFF.

The gene calls are TRBV5-1 and TRBJ2-1; 13 bases line up with TRBD2. The CDR3 runs 15 residues. In germline, CDR1 is SGHRS, CDR2 YFSETQ. V was pared by 4 bases and J by 5 bases, with 3 bases of the junction left unmatched. The chain's CDR3 is CASSRGTSGDNEQFF. The DNA of the CDR3 is TGCGCCAGCAGCCGAGGGACTAGCGGGGACAATGAGCAGTTCTTC.

Only one count was recorded for this clone. The chain joins TRBV28 to TRBJ2-5, with a possible D match to TRBD1 (6 bases). Germline CDR1 reads MDHEN; CDR2 reads SYDVKM. CDR3 length: 14 residues. With 8 bases removed from V and 3 bases from J, the gap between germline ends came to 16 bases. The DNA for the CDR3 is TGTGCCAGCTACCCTCTGGGGGCGGAAGAGACCCAGTACTTC. Protein sequence: CASYPLGAEETQYF.

The rearrangement uses TRBV7-8 and TRBJ2-1, with D unclear. This CDR3 contains 14 residues. Germline assignment: CDR1 SGHVS and CDR2 FQNEAQ. The V end lost 1 base, the J end lost 6 bases, and 10 bases lay between the germline ends. This CDR3 reads CASSLGQVGNEQFF. CDR3 bases: TGTGCCAGCAGCTTAGGGCAGGTGGGCAATGAGCAGTTCTTC.